Below, one T cell receptor (beta chain) is given with its context. This entry belongs to a study of blood T cell repertoires in COVID-19. Study overall: There were acute and convalescent COVID-19 samples, and they came from the United States, Italy and Spain. PBMCs, B-cell-depleted T cells, or T cells provided the cDNA or gDNA that made up the material.

In the original workflow: Reference gene primer amplification gave nucleated cell count estimates. Clones were sequenced by immunoSEQ multiplex PCR, and TCRdb holds only the in-frame ones, with some missing. The V and J calls and clone size come from that table; D and trimming were worked out from the DNA. The sample carries about 100,000 clones, around four fifths recorded once. Sequencing was performed on peripheral blood. This clonotype originated in a man between 65 and 79 years old with active or convalescent COVID-19.

CDR3 sequence (DNA): TGCGCCAGCAGCTCGGAGGGTTCCTACAATGAGCAGTTCTTC. Translating it yields CASSSEGSYNEQFF. The chain combines TRBV5-1 with TRBJ2-1; D might be TRBD2 (6 bases). Trimming took off 3 bases at V and 1 base at J, with 8 bases between the two ends. CDR1 and CDR2 from the germline V gene are SGHRS and YFSETQ. The CDR3 sequence is 14 residues long.